This T cell receptor beta chain comes out of a study of response to subunit inactivated influenza vaccine. In the case of this clonotype: Its specificity is unknown.

The ends were cut back, 9 bases at V and 4 bases at J, with 16 bases in the middle. Per germline, CDR1 MNHNS and CDR2 SASEGT. The CDR3 is made up of 15 amino acids. Whole-study results and caveats: Authors suggested each seasonal influenza vaccination recruits few new T cells.

TCRdb re-called the RT-PCR reads with MiXCR, one entry per CDR3 protein. The table has around 750,000 distinct CDR3 sequences, 21% seen once. The material was PBMCs from blood, obtained 5 days after vaccination. V and J are TRBV6-1 and TRBJ2-6; no clear D. This TCR was sampled from a man in his fifties or sixties who received an inactivated influenza vaccine. The CDR3 loop is CASRPPGAGANVLTF. In DNA, the CDR3 is TGTGCCAGTCGACCGCCTGGTGCCGGGGCCAACGTCCTGACTTTC.